Described below is a single T cell receptor (beta chain) sequence and its context. Its cognate antigen has yet to be identified. No much larger clonotype is one base removed from it; base qualities were not supplied. This record comes from a study of blood T cell repertoires in COVID-19 (dated by TCRdb to the early 2020s). As for the study more broadly: The collaborator samples originated in the United States, Italy and Spain and spanned the acute and convalescent phases of COVID-19. The prospective study material was composed of cDNA or gDNA derived from T cells, B-cell-depleted T cells, or PBMCs. The dataset comprised deeply sampled blood TCRbeta repertoires from subjects exposed to, actively infected with, or recovered from COVID-19. The repertoires were released in a freely available public database intended as a resource for research on the immune response to SARS-CoV-2. The samples were drawn from the first 160 participants of the ongoing ImmuneRACE study and from 1,254 subjects provided by 6 global collaborators. Nearly every sample came with metadata listing a de-identified subject ID, COVID-19 status, age in years and sex. Where available, HLA class I and class II types were obtained from metadata supplied by the sample provider rather than from assay-based typing. Paper-wide results and their limitations: The amount of clinical and demographic metadata varied by source and participant and was provided uncurated.

Participants in the prospective study were enrolled through a virtual design, were aged roughly 18 to 95 years, and lived in 24 United States geographic areas. In the prospective study, participants were assigned to cohorts based on the clinical history participants reported in a screening survey and a study questionnaire. For ImmuneRACE Cohort 3, a participant was defined as recovered based on two consecutive negative NP/OP PCR tests, clearance by a healthcare professional, or resolution of symptoms. In the prospective study, mobile phlebotomists collected whole blood, serum and a nasopharyngeal or oropharyngeal swab from each participant. Participants in the prospective study had the option to provide additional blood draws and questionnaires over a roughly 2-month period. Before DNA extraction, blood samples from the prospective study were shipped at room temperature or frozen. Compared with germline, V lacks 3 bases and J lacks 7 bases; bases without a gene match: 6. From the cysteine up to the phenylalanine, the CDR3 has a length of 14 residues. The CDR3 DNA has 42 bases and is translated from base 1. CDR1 and CDR2, per the germline V gene, are SGDLS and YYNGEE.

TCRbeta CDR3 regions were amplified from genomic DNA using the immunoSEQ Assay, a bias-controlled multiplex PCR. Regarding the original processing steps: The number of nucleated cells in each sample was estimated by amplification of reference gene primers within the assay. To quantify the absolute abundance of each unique TCRbeta CDR3 rearrangement, sequence reads were collapsed and filtered. Productive Simpson clonality was computed per sample as the square root of Simpson's diversity index over productive rearrangements. The immuneACCESS repertoire file appears here via TCRdb, limited to in-frame rearrangements. These files lack a portion of the clones; in checked studies, under half of the deficit traces to unresolved V genes, and the cause of the others is not known. Clone size and the V and J calls come from that table; the DNA yielded D and trimming. The sample table contains about 140,000 clones; only one count was recorded for about 80% of them. Jointly, the top ten make up roughly 2.9% of the sample.

The material sequenced was PBMCs or T cells enriched from blood (not recorded which). This TCR derives from a woman between 45 and 60 years old who had recovered from COVID-19. The sequence is built from TRBV9 and TRBJ1-1, and 10 junction bases match TRBD1. The sequence in DNA is TGTGCCAGCAGCGCCAGGGACAGGGGCAGTGAAGCTTTCTTT. Translated, this gives CASSARDRGSEAFF.